The 28 T cell receptor beta chains below were found in one sample sequenced in a study of lymphopenia after photon versus proton radiotherapy. Method: immunoSEQ multiplex PCR; TCRdb's copy keeps in-frame clones and lacks some. The sample shows 68,000 or so clones, about nine tenths of them seen only once. Sample: peripheral blood, taken from a patient treated with photon-based radiotherapy. Every receptor here comes from a woman in her 70s with pancreatic cancer.

The chain carries TRBV27 and TRBJ2-3; D remains unclear. V lost 2 bases and J 4 bases, leaving 7 bases between the germline ends. This CDR3 is built from 13 residues. Germline-derived CDR1 and CDR2 are MNHEY and SMNVEV (reference sequence). The CDR3 coding sequence is TGTGCCAGCAGTTTAATCCGCGCAGATACGCAGTATTTT. It is translated as CASSLIRADTQYF.

The rearrangement uses TRBV6-5 and TRBJ2-7; 9 bases line up with TRBD2. CDR1 is MNHEY and CDR2 is SVGAGI in the germline V gene. This CDR3 region has 14 residues. V lost 2 bases, J lost 3 bases, and 2 bases stayed unmatched. DNA for the CDR3: TGTGCCAGCAGTTACGCTAGCGGGATCTACGAGCAGTACTTC. It encodes CASSYASGIYEQYF.

The chain links TRBV14 to TRBJ2-7; D gene ambiguous. CDR3 length equals 11 residues. V lost 0 bases and J 5 bases, leaving 2 bases between the germline ends. Germline values: CDR1 SGHDN, CDR2 FVKESK. In nucleotides, the CDR3 is TGTGCCAGCAGCCAAGATAACGAGCAGTACTTC. Encoded protein: CASSQDNEQYF.

The chain joins TRBV7-2 to TRBJ1-1; maybe TRBD1 (5 bases). This CDR3 has 10 amino acids. Germline loops: CDR1 SGHTA, CDR2 FQGNSA. The CDR3 protein is CGWGDTEAFF. In DNA, the CDR3 is TGTGGGTGGGGGGACACTGAAGCTTTCTTT.

The rearrangement uses TRBV30 and TRBJ2-3; D unresolved. Germline-derived CDR1 and CDR2 are GTSNPN and SVGIG (reference sequence). Between the trimmed V and J ends, which lost 3 bases and 6 bases, there was a span of 16 bases. CDR3 length: 14 amino acids. The CDR3 region is CAWRNPRWADTQYF. The CDR3 DNA reads as TGTGCCTGGAGGAACCCGCGTTGGGCGGATACGCAGTATTTT.

This clone was picked up one time. The chain joins TRBV30 to TRBJ2-7; 8 bases match TRBD2. The V gene end was trimmed by 0 bases and the J gene end by 4 bases; junction bases not matched to a gene: 17. Germline CDR1 is GTSNPN and CDR2 is SVGIG (reference sequence). CDR3 length equals 18 residues. The CDR3 is CAWSVPNRLAPLGYEQYF. In DNA, the CDR3 is TGTGCCTGGAGTGTCCCCAACCGACTAGCGCCTCTAGGTTACGAGCAGTACTTC.

The V call is TRBV11-3, the J call TRBJ2-3; D unresolved. V was clipped by 1 base and J by 6 bases, with 2 bases between them. Germline CDR1 and CDR2: SGHNT and YENEEA. The CDR3 extends over 11 amino acids. CDR3 region: CASSLGDTQYF. The CDR3 DNA reads as TGTGCCAGCAGCTTAGGGGATACGCAGTATTTT.

This clone was recorded only once. The rearrangement uses TRBV11-2 and TRBJ2-7; D remains ambiguous. This CDR3 has 13 amino acids. Germline V CDR1 and CDR2: SGHAT, FQNNGV. Trimming stripped 0 bases from V and 9 bases from J, with 12 bases between. The CDR3 bases are TGTGCCAGCAGCTTAGATGTTGGGGTAGGGCAGTACTTC. As protein: CASSLDVGVGQYF.

J is TRBJ1-4 and V is TRBV6-6, with D uncertain. Between the trimmed V and J ends, which lost 4 bases and 5 bases, there was a span of 11 bases. CDR1 and CDR2 (germline): MNHNY, SVGAGI (reference sequence). This CDR3 region has 14 residues. The CDR3 sequence is CASSSGRENEKLFF. As DNA, the CDR3 is TGTGCCAGCAGTTCTGGCAGAGAAAATGAAAAACTGTTTTTT.

The CDR3 DNA follows: TGCGCCAGCAGCCCCCGCCCGGAGGGGCGTAGGCAGCCCCAGCATTTT. It codes for CASSPRPEGRRQPQHF. This chain links TRBV4-1 with TRBJ1-5; possible D gene TRBD1, 5 bases. The V end was cut by 4 bases, the J end by 7 bases, with 20 bases between. The CDR3 extends over 16 amino acids. Germline CDR1 and CDR2: MGHRA and YSYEKL.

The chain recombines TRBV5-6 with TRBJ2-6, with TRBD1 identical over 7 bases. V lost 10 bases and J lost 0; bases outside the gene matches: 10. CDR1 and CDR2 (germline): SGHDT, YYEEEE. This CDR3 contains 16 residues. The CDR3: CAVTGDPSSGANVLTF. The DNA for the CDR3 is TGTGCCGTCACAGGGGATCCTAGCTCTGGGGCCAACGTCCTGACTTTC.

The chain is built from TRBV5-1 and TRBJ2-3, with TRBD1 identical over 7 bases. V was pared by 4 bases and J by 2 bases, with 7 bases of the junction left unmatched. The CDR3 extends over 15 amino acids. Germline lookup yields CDR1 SGHRS and CDR2 YFSETQ. CDR3 in DNA: TGCGCCAGCAGCCAGACAGGGTCCTCCACAGATACGCAGTATTTT. Translating gives CASSQTGSSTDTQYF.

The chain carries TRBV11-1 and TRBJ2-1, with D hard to call. CDR3 length equals 13 residues. Between the trimmed V and J ends, which lost 1 base and 7 bases, there was a span of 8 bases. CDR1 is SGHAT and CDR2 is FQDESV in the germline V gene (reference sequence). The CDR3 loop reads CASSLGLRNEQFF. The CDR3 bases are TGTGCCAGCAGCTTAGGACTCCGTAATGAGCAGTTCTTC.

The chain joins TRBV18 to TRBJ2-3; 7 bases match TRBD2. Germline V gene data show CDR1 as KGHSH and CDR2 as LQKENI. The V gene end was trimmed by 3 bases and the J gene end by 2 bases; junction bases not matched to a gene: 2. CDR3 length: 14 residues. Written as DNA, the CDR3 is TGTGCCAGCTCACCCCTAGCGGACACAGATACGCAGTATTTT. Encoded protein: CASSPLADTDTQYF.

The CDR3 sequence is CASSLYPLGNNYGYTF. Written as DNA, the CDR3 is TGTGCCAGCAGTTTATACCCCCTGGGCAACAACTATGGCTACACCTTC. The rearrangement joins TRBV28 to TRBJ1-2; the D is unclear. V lost 1 base, J lost 2 bases, and 14 bases lay in between. The CDR3 covers 16 residues. Germline assignment: CDR1 MDHEN and CDR2 SYDVKM.

This clone was seen a single time. This sequence joins TRBV7-2 and TRBJ2-7; 9 positions agree with TRBD2. The ends lost 5 bases at V and 1 base at J; junction bases unmatched: 6. Germline lookup yields CDR1 SGHTA and CDR2 FQGNSA. The CDR3 is 15 amino acids. The CDR3 region has the DNA TGTGCCAGCAGCCAGAGGAGCGGGAGGTCCTACGAGCAGTACTTC. It codes for CASSQRSGRSYEQYF.

The rearrangement uses TRBV7-2 and TRBJ1-2; D is uncertain. Per germline, CDR1 SGHTA and CDR2 FQGNSA. V was cut by 6 bases and J by 8 bases, with 16 bases left in between. The CDR3 spans 13 residues. CDR3 nucleotides: TGTGCCAGCAGTGCCGGAACGTCCCTGGGCTACACCTTC. Translating gives CASSAGTSLGYTF.

The V gene is TRBV18, the J gene TRBJ2-7; 7 nucleotides agree with TRBD2. The germline V gene has CDR1 KGHSH and CDR2 LQKENI. With 3 bases clipped from V and 2 bases from J, the junction kept 4 bases outside the gene matches. This CDR3 has 14 amino acids. The CDR3 nucleotides read TGTGCCAGCTCACCGGGACTATTGGCCTACGAGCAGTACTTC. Amino acids: CASSPGLLAYEQYF.

V usage is TRBV28 and J usage is TRBJ2-1; D not certain. The CDR3 covers 11 residues. The germline CDR1 and CDR2 sequences are MDHEN and SYDVKM. The V and J ends lost 7 bases and 6 bases respectively, with 7 bases between them. Here the CDR3 reads CASIGSNEQFF. Written as DNA, the CDR3 is TGTGCCAGCATCGGCAGCAATGAGCAGTTCTTC.

The J gene is TRBJ2-5, the V gene TRBV28; maybe TRBD2 (5 bases). This CDR3 region has 15 residues. Per germline, CDR1 MDHEN and CDR2 SYDVKM. The V end lost 5 bases, the J end lost 5 bases, and 18 bases lay between the germline ends. CDR3 sequence: CASSPGSAGQETQYF. The CDR3 DNA reads TGTGCCAGCAGTCCGGGGTCGGCGGGTCAGGAGACCCAGTACTTC.

The CDR3 DNA reads as TGTGCCAGCAGCGTAGACTGGACAGGGTCAGATACGCAGTATTTT. This encodes CASSVDWTGSDTQYF. This chain joins TRBV9 and TRBJ2-3, with TRBD1 matching over 8 bases. Per the germline V gene, CDR1 is SGDLS and CDR2 is YYNGEE. V lost 0 bases to trimming and J lost 4 bases; unmatched junction nucleotides: 4. CDR3 length equals 15 residues.

The chain recombines TRBV27 with TRBJ2-3; 8 nucleotides match TRBD1. Germline CDR1 MNHEY, CDR2 SMNVEV (reference sequence). V shed 6 bases and J 1 base; nucleotides not matched to a gene: 3. The CDR3 runs 14 residues. The CDR3 region is CASRTGARTDTQYF. CDR3 DNA: TGTGCCAGCAGGACAGGGGCCCGCACAGATACGCAGTATTTT.

This chain joins TRBV21-1 and TRBJ2-5; the D segment call TRBD2 is taken from the table without a DNA check. The J call is in doubt because the DNA end fits TRBJ2-7 better. TRBV21-1 is a known pseudogene. The CDR3 totals 16 residues. CDR3 in amino acids: CASSKLCGLAGVEQYF. The CDR3 nucleotides read TGTGCCAGCAGCAAATTGTGCGGGCTAGCGGGAGTCGAGCAGTACTTC.

V gene TRBV18 combines with J gene TRBJ2-3; the match to TRBD2 covers 14 bases. Germline trimming cut 3 bases from V and 11 bases from J; bases unmatched to any gene: 10. CDR1 and CDR2 from the germline V gene are KGHSH and LQKENI. This CDR3 comprises 16 residues. This CDR3 reads CASSPAGGTSGREQYF. The CDR3 DNA follows: TGTGCCAGCTCACCCGCCGGTGGGACTAGCGGGAGAGAGCAGTATTTT. The whole variable domain, remainder taken from reference TRBV18 and TRBJ2-3, is NAGVMQNPRHLVRRRGQEARLRCSPMKGHSHVYWYRQLPEEGLKFMVYLQKENIIDESGMPKERFSAEFPKEGPSILRIQQVVRGDSAAYFCASSPAGGTSGREQYFGPGTRLTVL.

This clone was seen just once. The V and J genes are TRBV25-1 and TRBJ2-7; D possibly matches TRBD1 or TRBD2 (5 bases each). The CDR3 sequence is 15 residues long. Germline values: CDR1 MGHDK, CDR2 SYGVNS. V lost 5 bases and J lost 0, with 14 bases in between. DNA of the CDR3: TGTGCCAGCAGTACCCCCGGGGCCTACTCCTACGAGCAGTACTTC. This translates into CASSTPGAYSYEQYF.

This rearrangement joins TRBV6-6 to TRBJ2-7; D may be TRBD1 or TRBD2 (5 bases each). This CDR3 spans 13 amino acids. The V gene's germline CDR1 is MNHNY and CDR2 SVGAGI (reference sequence). V lost 5 bases to trimming and J lost 7 bases, with 15 bases between them. Here the CDR3 DNA reads TGTGCCAGCAGTCCGGTGGGACCTCTGGAGCAGTACTTC. This codes for CASSPVGPLEQYF.

The J gene is TRBJ2-7, the V gene TRBV28, with D perhaps matching TRBD2 (6 bases). CDR3 size: 15 residues. CDR1 and CDR2 (germline): MDHEN, SYDVKM. The ends were cut back, 4 bases at V and 2 bases at J, with 15 bases in the middle. The CDR3 loop reads CASSWDPGTAYEQYF. CDR3 DNA sequence: TGTGCCAGCAGTTGGGACCCCGGGACTGCCTACGAGCAGTACTTC.

Only one count was recorded for this clone. The chain couples TRBV30 to TRBJ1-2; D not certain. Trimming took off 3 bases at V and 3 bases at J, with 11 bases between the two ends. Germline loops: CDR1 GTSNPN, CDR2 SVGIG (reference sequence). This CDR3 spans 13 amino acids. CDR3 loop: CAWSWGGDYGYTF. CDR3 coding DNA: TGTGCCTGGAGCTGGGGAGGTGACTATGGCTACACCTTC.